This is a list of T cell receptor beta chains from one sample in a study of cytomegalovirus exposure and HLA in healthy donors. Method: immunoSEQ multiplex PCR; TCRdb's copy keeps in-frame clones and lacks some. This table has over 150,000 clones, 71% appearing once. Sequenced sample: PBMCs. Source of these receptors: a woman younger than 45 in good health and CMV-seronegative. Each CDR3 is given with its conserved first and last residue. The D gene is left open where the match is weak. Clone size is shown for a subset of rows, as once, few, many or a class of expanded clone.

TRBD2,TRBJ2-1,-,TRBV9,TGTGCCAGCAGCGGGGGGGGGCGGGTTAGCGGGGTCTACAATGAGCAGTTCTTC,CASSGGGRVSGVYNEQFF
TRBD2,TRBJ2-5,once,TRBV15,TGTGCCACCAGCAGGACTAGCGGGGGAGCGGAGACCCAGTACTTC,CATSRTSGGAETQYF
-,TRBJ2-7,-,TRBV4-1,TGTGCCAGCAGCCAATCTTTACGGGAGCAGTACTTC,CASSQSLREQYF
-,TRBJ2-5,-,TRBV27,TGTGCCAGCAGTTTAGTGGTTTTCCGGGAGAGTGGCCAAGAGACCCAGTACTTC,CASSLVVFRESGQETQYF
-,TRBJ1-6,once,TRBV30,TGTGCCTGGGCCTCAGGGCGAAGCTCCTATAATTCACCCCTCCACTTT,CAWASGRSSYNSPLHF
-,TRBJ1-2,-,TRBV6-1,TGTGCCGGGAGGGCCTCGGCTTACTATGGCTACACCTTC,CAGRASAYYGYTF
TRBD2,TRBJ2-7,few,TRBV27,TGTGCCAGCAGTTTGGCGGGACTAGGTTCCTACGAGCAGTACTTC,CASSLAGLGSYEQYF
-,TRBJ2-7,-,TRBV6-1,TGTGCCAGCAGGCAGGGGCCTTCCTACGAGCAGTACTTC,CASRQGPSYEQYF
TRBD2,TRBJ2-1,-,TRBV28,TGTGCCAGCAGAGACGCTAGCGGGATTAACAATGAGCAGTTCTTC,CASRDASGINNEQFF
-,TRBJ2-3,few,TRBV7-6,TGTGCCAGCAGCTTGCAGGGGTCAGATACGCAGTATTTT,CASSLQGSDTQYF
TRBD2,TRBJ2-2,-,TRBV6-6,TGTGCCAGCAGTTACCCGACTAGCAATCCCACCGGGGAGCTGTTTTTT,CASSYPTSNPTGELFF
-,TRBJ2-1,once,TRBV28,TGTGCCAGCAGGTCTCTCCAGGGGAATTTTAATGAGCAGTTCTTC,CASRSLQGNFNEQFF
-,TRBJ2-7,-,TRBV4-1,TGCGCCAGCAGCCAGAGCAAGGGGAGGGCCAGGGGATCCTACGAGCAGTACTTC,CASSQSKGRARGSYEQYF
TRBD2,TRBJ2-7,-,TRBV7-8,TGTGCCAGCAGCTCCTCCGGACTAGCGGGAAGACCCTACGAGCAGTACTTC,CASSSSGLAGRPYEQYF
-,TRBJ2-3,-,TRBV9,TGTGCCAGCAGTGTAGGCACTATCACAGATACGCAGTATTTT,CASSVGTITDTQYF
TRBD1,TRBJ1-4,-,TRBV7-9,TGTGCCAGCAGCTTAGTGGGACAGAACGAAAAACTGTTTTTT,CASSLVGQNEKLFF